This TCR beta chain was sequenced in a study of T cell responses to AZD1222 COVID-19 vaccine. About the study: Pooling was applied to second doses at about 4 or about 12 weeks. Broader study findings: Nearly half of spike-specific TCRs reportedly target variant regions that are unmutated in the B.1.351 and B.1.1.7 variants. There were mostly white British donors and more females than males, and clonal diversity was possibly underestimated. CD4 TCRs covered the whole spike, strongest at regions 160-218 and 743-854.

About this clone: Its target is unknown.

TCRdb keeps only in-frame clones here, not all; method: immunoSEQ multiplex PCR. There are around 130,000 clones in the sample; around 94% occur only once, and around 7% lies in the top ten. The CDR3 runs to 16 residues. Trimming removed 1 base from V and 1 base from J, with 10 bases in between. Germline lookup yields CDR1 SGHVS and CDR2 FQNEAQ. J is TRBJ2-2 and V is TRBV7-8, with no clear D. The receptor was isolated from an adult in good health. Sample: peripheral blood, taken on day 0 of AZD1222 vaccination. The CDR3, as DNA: TGTGCCAGCAGCTTAGTTAGATCTATGAACACCGGGGAGCTGTTTTTT. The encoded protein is CASSLVRSMNTGELFF.